This T cell receptor beta chain was sequenced during a study of T cells in Graves' hyperthyroidism and ophthalmopathy. First hyperthyroidism diagnosis is when the blood sample was obtained, before any ophthalmopathy symptoms. The CDR3 consists of 14 residues. CDR1 and CDR2 from the germline V gene are SGHAT and FQNNGV. With 5 bases removed from V and 2 bases from J, the gap between germline ends came to 13 bases. This clonotype has a count of ten or more. Using RNA transcripts as the source, TCR beta CDR3 regions were amplified. The primer set for the first-round RT-PCR of the TCR CDR3 was HTBI. One entry per CDR3 protein, called by TCRdb with MiXCR from the multiplex PCR reads. The sample has approximately 600,000 distinct CDR3 sequences; approximately 15% are singletons.

The rearrangement links TRBV11-2 to TRBJ2-7; D is possibly TRBD2 (7 bases). Sequenced sample: blood. The TCR originated in a woman in her 30s with Graves' hyperthyroidism that later progressed to Graves' ophthalmopathy. CDR3 in amino acids: CASSPEGGPYEQYF. Here the CDR3 DNA reads TGTGCCAGCAGCCCGGAGGGGGGGCCCTACGAGCAGTACTTC.